This T cell receptor (beta chain) came from a study of human T cells and chemical hapten exposure. Study-level findings and limits: Unchanged with DPC sensitization were TCRs above 1 in 1000 frequency.

TCRdb called the RACE reads again in MiXCR, with one record for every CDR3 protein. The data contain more than 300,000 distinct CDR3 sequences, approximately 5% of them seen just once; the ten biggest clones take up 2% to 3%. V lost 1 base and J lost 1; bases outside the gene matches: 6. The CDR3 sequence is 17 residues long. Germline CDR1 and CDR2: SGHAT and FQNNGV. In this sample, this clonotype turned up a few times. Its antigen is unidentified. Sample time point: pre-sensitization, week 0. Documented treatment: therapeutic diphenylcyclopropenone sensitization with weekly scalp DPC. The receptor's source is a woman between 50 and 59 years old with alopecia areata. Some clones in this sample may be carry-over from other donors' samples. Source: whole blood, taken in connection with sensitization to the hapten diphenylcyclopropenone (DPC). The rearrangement links TRBV11-2 to TRBJ2-2; 7 nucleotides line up with TRBD1. The CDR3 nucleotides read TGTGCCAGCAGCTTAGGGGACAGTGCTCGGAACACCGGGGAGCTGTTTTTT. This codes for CASSLGDSARNTGELFF.